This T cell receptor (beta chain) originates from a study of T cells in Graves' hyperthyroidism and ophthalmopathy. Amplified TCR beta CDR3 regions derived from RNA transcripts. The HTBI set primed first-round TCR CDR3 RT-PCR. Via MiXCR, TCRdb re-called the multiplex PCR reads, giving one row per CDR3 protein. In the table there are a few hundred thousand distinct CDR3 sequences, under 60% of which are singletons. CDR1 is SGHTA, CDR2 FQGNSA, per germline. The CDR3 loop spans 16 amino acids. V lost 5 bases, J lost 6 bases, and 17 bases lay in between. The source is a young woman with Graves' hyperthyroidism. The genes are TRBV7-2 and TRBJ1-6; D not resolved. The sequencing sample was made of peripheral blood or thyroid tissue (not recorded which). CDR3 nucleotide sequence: TGTGCCAGCAGCCCACCTTATGGGGAGGGTAATTCACCCCTCCACTTT. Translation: CASSPPYGEGNSPLHF.